This T cell receptor (beta chain) is drawn from a study of regulatory T cells in long-lasting Graves disease. General observations from the study: Under persistent disease, TRBV28, TRBJ1-2 and TRBJ2-5 were used preferentially.

The germline V gene has CDR1 SGHDN and CDR2 FVKESK. V lost 4 bases and J 7 bases, leaving 10 bases between the germline ends. This CDR3 contains 13 residues. Ten or more counts support this clonotype. The antigen is unknown. According to the study, TCR beta libraries were built with iRepertoire HTBI primers and CDR3-region Arm-PCR. Original handling: In the combined samples, 62 TRBV and under 15 TRBJ segments were identified. Each CDR3 protein gets one entry after TCRdb re-called the multiplex PCR reads with MiXCR. The V and J calls were not made by the authors but by TCRdb's processing. Of around 330,000 distinct CDR3 sequences listed, 18% are singletons. Sample time point: newly diagnosed GD, antithyroid drugs for less than 3 months. From RNA extracted from PBMCs, the TCR library was made.

The rearrangement uses TRBV14 and TRBJ2-2, with D maybe TRBD1 (5 bases). Sequencing was performed on peripheral blood mononuclear cells (PBMCs), taken at new diagnosis, from a patient treated with antithyroid drugs. The TCR was taken from a female donor with Graves disease. The CDR3 DNA follows: TGTGCCAGCAGCCCCAGGGTCTTCGGGGAGCTGTTTTTT. Amino acid sequence: CASSPRVFGELFF.